The clone carrying this TCR beta chain was observed at least ten times. Its matching antigen is unknown. PBMCs originated in 7.5 to 10 ml of fresh peripheral blood. The source of the sample is a study of Graves' ophthalmopathy and Graves' hyperthyroidism. Broader study findings: A model built from 13 signatures distinguished ophthalmopathy from stable hyperthyroidism with approximately 89% sensitivity and about 80% specificity. The model's prediction of ophthalmopathy progression had about 70% sensitivity and approximately 72% specificity.

From RNA, the CDR3 regions of TCR beta chains were amplified and sequenced. HTBI-primed RT-PCR formed the first round, and a multiplex PCR formed the second. TCRdb used MiXCR to reprocess the multiplex PCR reads, holding one entry per CDR3 protein. Here the sample spans hundreds of thousands of distinct CDR3 sequences, approximately 22% being singletons. V gave up 3 bases and J gave up 5 bases; unmatched junction bases: 9. The CDR3 is 16 amino acids. Germline V gene sequence: CDR1 SGHRS, CDR2 YFSETQ. The sample taken for sequencing was peripheral blood. The chain couples TRBV5-1 to TRBJ2-2; 8 bases are shared with TRBD1. The TCR comes from a young woman with stable Graves' hyperthyroidism. Some clones in this sample may be carry-over from other donors' samples. CDR3 sequence reads: CASSSGQGLGTGELFF. The CDR3 nucleotides are TGCGCCAGCAGCTCAGGACAGGGCCTGGGTACCGGGGAGCTGTTTTTT.